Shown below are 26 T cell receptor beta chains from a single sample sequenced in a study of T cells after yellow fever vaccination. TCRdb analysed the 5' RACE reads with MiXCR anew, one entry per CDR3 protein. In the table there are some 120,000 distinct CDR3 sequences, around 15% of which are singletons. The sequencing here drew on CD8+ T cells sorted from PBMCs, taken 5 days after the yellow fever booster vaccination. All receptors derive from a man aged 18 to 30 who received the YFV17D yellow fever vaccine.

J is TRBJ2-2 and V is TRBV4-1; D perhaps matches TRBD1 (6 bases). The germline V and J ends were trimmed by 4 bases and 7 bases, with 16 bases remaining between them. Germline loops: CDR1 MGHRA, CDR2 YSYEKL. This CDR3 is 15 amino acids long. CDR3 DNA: TGCGCCAGCAGCCGAGCAACAGGGTACGGCGGGGAGCTGTTTTTT. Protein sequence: CASSRATGYGGELFF.

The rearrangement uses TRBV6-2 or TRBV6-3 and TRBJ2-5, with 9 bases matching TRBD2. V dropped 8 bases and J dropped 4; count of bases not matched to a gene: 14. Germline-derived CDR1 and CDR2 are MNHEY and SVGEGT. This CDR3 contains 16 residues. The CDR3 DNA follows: TGTGCCAGCTCCGGGGGTAGCGGGGGTTTCACAGAGACCCAGTACTTC. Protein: CASSGGSGGFTETQYF.

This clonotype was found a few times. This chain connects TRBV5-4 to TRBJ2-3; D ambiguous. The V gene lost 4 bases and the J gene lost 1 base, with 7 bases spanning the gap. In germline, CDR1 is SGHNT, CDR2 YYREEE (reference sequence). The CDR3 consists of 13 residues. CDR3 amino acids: CASSPLGTDTQYF. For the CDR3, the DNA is TGTGCCAGCAGCCCTCTCGGCACAGATACGCAGTATTTT. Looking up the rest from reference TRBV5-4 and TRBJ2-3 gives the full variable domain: ETGVTQSPTHLIKTRGQQVTLRCSSQSGHNTVSWYQQALGQGPQFIFQYYREEENGRGNFPPRFSGLQFPNYSSELNVNALELDDSALYLCASSPLGTDTQYFGPGTRLTVL.

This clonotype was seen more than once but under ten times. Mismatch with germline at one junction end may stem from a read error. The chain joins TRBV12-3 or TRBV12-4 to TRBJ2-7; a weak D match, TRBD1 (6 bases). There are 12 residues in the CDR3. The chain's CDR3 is CASSWRTDGRNF. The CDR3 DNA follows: TGTGCCAGCAGTTGGCGGACAGATGGAAGGAACTTC.

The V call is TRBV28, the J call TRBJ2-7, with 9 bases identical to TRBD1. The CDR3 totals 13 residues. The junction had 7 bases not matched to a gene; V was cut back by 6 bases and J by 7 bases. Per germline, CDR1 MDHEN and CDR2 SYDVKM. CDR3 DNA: TGTGCCAGCAGCCCTGGGACAGGGCGTGAGCAGTACGTC. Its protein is CASSPGTGREQYV.

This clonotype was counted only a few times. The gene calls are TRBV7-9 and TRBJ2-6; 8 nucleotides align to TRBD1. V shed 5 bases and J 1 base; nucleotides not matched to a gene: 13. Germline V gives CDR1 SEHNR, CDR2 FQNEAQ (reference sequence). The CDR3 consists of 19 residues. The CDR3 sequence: CASSPKLDQGASGANVLTF. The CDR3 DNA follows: TGTGCCAGCAGCCCCAAGTTGGACCAGGGGGCATCTGGGGCCAACGTCCTGACTTTC.

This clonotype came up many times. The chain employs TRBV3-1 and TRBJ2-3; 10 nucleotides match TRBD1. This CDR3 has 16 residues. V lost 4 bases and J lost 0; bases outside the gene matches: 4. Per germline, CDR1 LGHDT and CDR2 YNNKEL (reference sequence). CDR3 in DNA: TGTGCCAGCAGCCCTCGACAGGGGGCTAGCACAGATACGCAGTATTTT. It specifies CASSPRQGASTDTQYF.

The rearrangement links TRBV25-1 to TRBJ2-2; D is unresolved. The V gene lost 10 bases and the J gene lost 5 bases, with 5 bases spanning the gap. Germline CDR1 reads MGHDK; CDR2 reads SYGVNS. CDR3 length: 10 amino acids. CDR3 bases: TGTGCCACAAAGACCGGGGAGCTGTTTTTT. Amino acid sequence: CATKTGELFF.

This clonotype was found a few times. CDR3 loop: CASSVGSSDTGELFF. In DNA form, the CDR3 reads TGTGCCAGCAGCGTAGGCAGTTCTGACACCGGGGAGCTGTTTTTT. The chain joins TRBV9 to TRBJ2-2; D ambiguous. This CDR3 has 15 amino acids. Between the trimmed V and J ends, which lost 0 bases and 3 bases, there was a span of 9 bases. Germline V lookup: CDR1 SGDLS, CDR2 YYNGEE.

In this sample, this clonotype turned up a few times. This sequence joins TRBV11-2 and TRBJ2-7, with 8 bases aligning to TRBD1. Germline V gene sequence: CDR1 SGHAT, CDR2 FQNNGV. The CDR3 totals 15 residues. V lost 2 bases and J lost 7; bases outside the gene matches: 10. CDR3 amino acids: CASSLPGQAPGEQYV. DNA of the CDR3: TGTGCCAGCAGCTTACCGGGACAGGCCCCCGGGGAGCAGTACGTC.

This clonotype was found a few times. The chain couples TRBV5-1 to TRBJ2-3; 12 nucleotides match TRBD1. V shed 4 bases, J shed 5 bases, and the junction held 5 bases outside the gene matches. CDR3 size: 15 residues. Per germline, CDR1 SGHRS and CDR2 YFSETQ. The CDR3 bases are TGCGCCAGCAGCCTGGGACAGGGGGCCGGAGATACGCAGTATTTT. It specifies CASSLGQGAGDTQYF.

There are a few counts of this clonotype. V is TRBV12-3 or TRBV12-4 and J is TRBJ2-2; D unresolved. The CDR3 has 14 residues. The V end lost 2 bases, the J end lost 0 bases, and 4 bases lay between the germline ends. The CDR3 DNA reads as TGTGCCAGCAGTTTAAACTCGAACACCGGGGAGCTGTTTTTT. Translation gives CASSLNSNTGELFF.

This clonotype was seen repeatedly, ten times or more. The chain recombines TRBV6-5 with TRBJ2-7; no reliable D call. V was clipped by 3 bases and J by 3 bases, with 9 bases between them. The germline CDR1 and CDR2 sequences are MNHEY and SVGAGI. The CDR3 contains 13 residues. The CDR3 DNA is TGTGCCAGCAGTTATTCGGAGAGCTACGAGCAGTACTTC. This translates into CASSYSESYEQYF.

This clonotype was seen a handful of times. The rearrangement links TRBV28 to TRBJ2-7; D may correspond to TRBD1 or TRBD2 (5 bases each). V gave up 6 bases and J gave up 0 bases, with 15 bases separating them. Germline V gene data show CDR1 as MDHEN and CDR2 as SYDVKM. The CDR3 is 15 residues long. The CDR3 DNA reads TGTGCCAGCAGGGCCGGGACGGCAGACTCCTACGAGCAGTACGTC. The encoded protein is CASRAGTADSYEQYV.

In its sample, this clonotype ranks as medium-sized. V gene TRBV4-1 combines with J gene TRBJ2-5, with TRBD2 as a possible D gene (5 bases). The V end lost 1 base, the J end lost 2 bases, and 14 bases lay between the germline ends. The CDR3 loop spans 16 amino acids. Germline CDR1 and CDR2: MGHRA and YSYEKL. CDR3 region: CASSQGAGITQETQYF. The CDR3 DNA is TGCGCCAGCAGCCAAGGCGCCGGGATCACACAAGAGACCCAGTACTTC.

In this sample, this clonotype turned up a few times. DNA for the CDR3: TGTGCCAGCACCAAAGCGGGGGGCTCCTACAATGAGCAGTTCTTC. It specifies CASTKAGGSYNEQFF. The chain joins TRBV12-3 or TRBV12-4 to TRBJ2-1; 9 bases match TRBD2. The CDR3 is 15 amino acids. Trimming cost V 7 bases and J 0 bases; bases outside gene matches: 4.

The CDR3 loop is CASSLRQGGISTEAFF. CDR3 bases: TGTGCCAGCAGTTTACGCCAGGGGGGGATCAGCACTGAAGCTTTCTTT. J is TRBJ1-1 and V is TRBV12-3 or TRBV12-4; 7 bases are shared with TRBD1. This CDR3 is 16 amino acids long. Trimming at V came to 2 bases and at J to 4 bases, leaving 10 bases not matched to a gene.

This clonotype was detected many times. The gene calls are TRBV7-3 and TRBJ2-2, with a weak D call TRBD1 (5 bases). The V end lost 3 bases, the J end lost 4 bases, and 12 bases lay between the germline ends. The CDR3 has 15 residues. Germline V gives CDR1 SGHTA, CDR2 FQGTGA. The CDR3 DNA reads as TGTGCCAGCAGCTTCTCCGCCAGGGCCACCGGGGAGCTGTTTTTT. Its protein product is CASSFSARATGELFF.

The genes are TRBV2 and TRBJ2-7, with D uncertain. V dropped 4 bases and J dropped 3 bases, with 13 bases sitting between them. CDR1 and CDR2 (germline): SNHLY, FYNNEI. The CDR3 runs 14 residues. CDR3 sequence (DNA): TGTGCCAGCAGTGCTGGGTACCAAGTCTACGAGCAGTACGTC. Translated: CASSAGYQVYEQYV.

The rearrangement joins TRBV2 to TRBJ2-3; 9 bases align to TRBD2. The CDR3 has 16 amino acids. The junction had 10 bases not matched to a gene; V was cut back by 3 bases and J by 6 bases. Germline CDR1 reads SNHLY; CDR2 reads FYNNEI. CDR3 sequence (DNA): TGTGCCAGCAGTGATTTTTCTAGCGGGGCCCCGGATACGCAGTATTTT. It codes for CASSDFSSGAPDTQYF.

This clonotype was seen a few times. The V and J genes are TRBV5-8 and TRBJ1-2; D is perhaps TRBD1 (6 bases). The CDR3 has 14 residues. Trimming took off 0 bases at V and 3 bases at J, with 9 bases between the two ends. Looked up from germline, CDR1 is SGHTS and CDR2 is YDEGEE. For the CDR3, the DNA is TGTGCCAGCAGCTTGGACAGGGAGGACTATGGCTACACCTTC. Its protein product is CASSLDREDYGYTF.

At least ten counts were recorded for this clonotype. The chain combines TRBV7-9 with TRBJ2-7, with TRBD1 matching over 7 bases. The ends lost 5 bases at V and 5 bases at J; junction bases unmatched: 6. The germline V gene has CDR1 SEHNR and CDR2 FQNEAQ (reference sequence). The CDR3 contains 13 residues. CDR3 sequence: CASSTQTGNEQYV. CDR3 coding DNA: TGTGCCAGCAGCACCCAGACAGGGAACGAGCAGTACGTC.

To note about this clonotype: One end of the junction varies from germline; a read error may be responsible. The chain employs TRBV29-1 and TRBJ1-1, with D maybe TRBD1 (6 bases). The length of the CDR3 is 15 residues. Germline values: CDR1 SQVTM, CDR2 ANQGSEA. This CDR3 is CSVGWGPSMNPEAFF. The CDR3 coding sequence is TGCAGCGTTGGATGGGGGCCGAGTATGAACCCTGAAGCTTTCTTT.

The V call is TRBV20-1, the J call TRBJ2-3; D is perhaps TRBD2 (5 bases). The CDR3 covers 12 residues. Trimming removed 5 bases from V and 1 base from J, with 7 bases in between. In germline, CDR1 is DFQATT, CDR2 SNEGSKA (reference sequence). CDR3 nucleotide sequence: TGCAGTGCTGACTACGGCACAGATACGCAGTATTTT. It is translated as CSADYGTDTQYF.

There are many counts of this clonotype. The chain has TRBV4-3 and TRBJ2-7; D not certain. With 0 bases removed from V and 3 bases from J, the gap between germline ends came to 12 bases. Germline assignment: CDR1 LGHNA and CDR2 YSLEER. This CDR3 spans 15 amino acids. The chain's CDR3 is CASSQDSSLSYEQYF. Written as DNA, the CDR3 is TGCGCCAGCAGCCAAGACTCTTCCCTCAGCTACGAGCAGTACTTC.

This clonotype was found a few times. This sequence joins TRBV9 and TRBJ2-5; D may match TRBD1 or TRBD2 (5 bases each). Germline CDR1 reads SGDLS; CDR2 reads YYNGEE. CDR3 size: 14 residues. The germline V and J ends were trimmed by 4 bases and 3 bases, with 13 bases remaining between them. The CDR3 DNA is TGTGCCAGCAGCTCCACGGGGCGAGAAGAGACCCAGTACTTC. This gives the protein CASSSTGREETQYF.